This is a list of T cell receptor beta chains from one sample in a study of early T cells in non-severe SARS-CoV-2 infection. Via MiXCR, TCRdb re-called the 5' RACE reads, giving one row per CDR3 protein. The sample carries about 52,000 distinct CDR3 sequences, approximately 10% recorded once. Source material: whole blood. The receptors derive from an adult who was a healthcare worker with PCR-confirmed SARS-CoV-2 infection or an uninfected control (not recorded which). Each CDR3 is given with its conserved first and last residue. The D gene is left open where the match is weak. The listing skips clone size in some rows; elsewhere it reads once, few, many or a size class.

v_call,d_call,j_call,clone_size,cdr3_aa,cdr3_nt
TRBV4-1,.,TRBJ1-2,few,CASSPAMGNYGYTF,TGCGCCAGCAGCCCCGCCATGGGTAACTATGGCTACACCTTC
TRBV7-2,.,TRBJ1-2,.,CASRHGPSYGYTF,TGTGCCAGCAGGCATGGACCCTCTTATGGCTACACCTTC
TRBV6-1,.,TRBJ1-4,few,CASSERFGTNEKLFF,TGTGCCAGCAGTGAAAGATTCGGGACTAATGAAAAACTGTTTTTT
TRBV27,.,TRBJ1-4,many,CASSSLTGTGLNEKLFF,TGTGCCAGCAGTTCCCTAACAGGGACGGGGCTTAATGAAAAACTGTTTTTT
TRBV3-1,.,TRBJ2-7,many,CASSHLADRYEQYF,TGTGCCAGCAGCCACTTAGCGGACCGCTACGAGCAGTACTTC
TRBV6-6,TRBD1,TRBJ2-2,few,CASSYSISSGGRAGELFF,TGTGCCAGCAGTTACTCGATTTCATCAGGGGGTCGTGCCGGGGAGCTGTTTTTT
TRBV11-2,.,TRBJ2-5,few,CASSPQDIRGTQYF,TGTGCCAGCAGCCCCCAGGACATAAGGGGGACCCAGTACTTC
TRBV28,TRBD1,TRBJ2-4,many,CASPGGLAKNIQYF,TGTGCCAGCCCAGGGGGTCTAGCCAAAAACATTCAGTACTTC
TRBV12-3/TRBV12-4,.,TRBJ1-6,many,CASRQSAGLANSPLHF,TGTGCCAGCAGACAATCCGCGGGACTCGCGAATTCACCCCTCCACTTT
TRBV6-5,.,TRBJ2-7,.,CASSYGMGGEQYF,TGTGCCAGCAGTTACGGGATGGGTGGCGAGCAGTACTTC
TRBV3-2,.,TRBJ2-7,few,CASSLHRDSLKSSYEQYF,TGTGCCAGCAGCTTGCATCGGGACAGCCTAAAGAGCTCCTACGAGCAGTACTTC
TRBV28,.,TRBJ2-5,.,CASSLYDLGKETQYF,TGTGCCAGCAGTTTATACGACCTGGGCAAAGAGACCCAGTACTTC
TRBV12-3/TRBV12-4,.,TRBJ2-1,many,CASSPTSYNEQFF,TGTGCCAGCAGTCCCACTAGTTACAATGAGCAGTTCTTC
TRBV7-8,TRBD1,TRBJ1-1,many,CASSLFEGAGDTEAFF,TGTGCCAGCAGCTTATTTGAGGGGGCGGGGGACACTGAAGCTTTCTTT
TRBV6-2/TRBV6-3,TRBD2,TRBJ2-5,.,CASRPGLTSGATQYF,TGTGCCAGCAGGCCAGGGTTGACTAGCGGGGCGACCCAGTACTTC